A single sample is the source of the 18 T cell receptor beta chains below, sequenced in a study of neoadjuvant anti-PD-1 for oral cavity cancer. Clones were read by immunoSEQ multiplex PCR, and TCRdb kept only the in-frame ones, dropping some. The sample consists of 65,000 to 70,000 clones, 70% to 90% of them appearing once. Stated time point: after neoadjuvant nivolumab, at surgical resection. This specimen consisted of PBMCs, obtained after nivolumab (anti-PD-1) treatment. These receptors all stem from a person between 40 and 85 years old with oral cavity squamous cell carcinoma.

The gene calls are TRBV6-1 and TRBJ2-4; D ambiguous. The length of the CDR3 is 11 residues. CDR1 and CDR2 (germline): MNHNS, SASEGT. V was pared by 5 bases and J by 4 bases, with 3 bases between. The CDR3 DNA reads TGTGCCAGCAGTAGGAAAAACATTCAGTACTTC. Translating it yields CASSRKNIQYF.

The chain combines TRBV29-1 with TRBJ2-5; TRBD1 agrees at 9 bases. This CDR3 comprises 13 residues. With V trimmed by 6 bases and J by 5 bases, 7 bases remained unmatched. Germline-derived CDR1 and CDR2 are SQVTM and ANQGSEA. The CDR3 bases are TGCAGCGTCGGGACAGGGAGTACGGAGACCCAGTACTTC. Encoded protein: CSVGTGSTETQYF.

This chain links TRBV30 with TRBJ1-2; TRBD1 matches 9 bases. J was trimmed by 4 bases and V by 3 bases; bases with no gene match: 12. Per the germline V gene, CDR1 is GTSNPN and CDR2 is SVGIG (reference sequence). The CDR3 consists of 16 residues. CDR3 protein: CAWRNKTGGFSYGYTF. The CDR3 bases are TGTGCCTGGAGGAATAAGACAGGGGGTTTTTCCTATGGCTACACCTTC.

The DNA of the CDR3 is TGCGCCAGCAGCTTGTTGGGAACTGGGGCCAACGTCCTGACTTTC. This translates into CASSLLGTGANVLTF. J is TRBJ2-6 and V is TRBV5-1; no definite D call. CDR1 and CDR2 (germline): SGHRS, YFSETQ. CDR3 size: 15 residues. V lost 1 base, J lost 2 bases, and 7 bases lay in between.

CDR3: CASSLGLFAYPLANYGYTF. The CDR3 DNA sequence: TGTGCCAGCAGTTTAGGACTGTTTGCTTATCCTCTAGCTAACTATGGCTACACCTTC. This chain links TRBV28 with TRBJ1-2, with D hard to call. V gave up 2 bases and J gave up 0 bases, with 22 bases separating them. The V gene's germline CDR1 is MDHEN and CDR2 SYDVKM. The CDR3 runs to 19 residues.

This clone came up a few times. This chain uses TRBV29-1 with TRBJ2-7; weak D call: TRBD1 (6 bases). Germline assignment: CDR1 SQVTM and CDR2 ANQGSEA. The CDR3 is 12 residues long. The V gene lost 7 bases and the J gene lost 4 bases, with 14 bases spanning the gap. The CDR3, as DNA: TGCAGCGCCACGGGACATTTTTACGAGCAGTACTTC. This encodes CSATGHFYEQYF.

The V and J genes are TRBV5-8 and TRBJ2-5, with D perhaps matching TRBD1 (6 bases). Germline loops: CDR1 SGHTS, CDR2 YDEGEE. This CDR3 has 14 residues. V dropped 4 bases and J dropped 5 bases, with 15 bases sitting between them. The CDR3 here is CASSLVRGTETQYF. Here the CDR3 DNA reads TGTGCCAGCAGCCTTGTCAGGGGTACCGAGACCCAGTACTTC.

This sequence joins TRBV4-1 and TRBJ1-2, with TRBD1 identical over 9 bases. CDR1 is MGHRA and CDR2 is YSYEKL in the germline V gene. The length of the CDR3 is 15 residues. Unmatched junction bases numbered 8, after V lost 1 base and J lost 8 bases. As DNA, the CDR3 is TGCGCCAGCAGCCAAGTCAGAAGAACAGGGGGCGGCTACACCTTC. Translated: CASSQVRRTGGGYTF.

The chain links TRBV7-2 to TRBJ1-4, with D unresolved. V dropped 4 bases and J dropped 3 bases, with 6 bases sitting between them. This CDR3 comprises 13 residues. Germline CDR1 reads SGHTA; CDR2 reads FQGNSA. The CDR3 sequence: CASSYGPNEKLFF. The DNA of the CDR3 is TGTGCCAGCAGCTATGGCCCTAATGAAAAACTGTTTTTT.

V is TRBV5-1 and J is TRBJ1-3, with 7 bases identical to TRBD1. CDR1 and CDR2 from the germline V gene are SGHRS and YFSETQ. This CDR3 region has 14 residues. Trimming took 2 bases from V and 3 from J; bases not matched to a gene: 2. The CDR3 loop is CASSFTGDGNTIYF. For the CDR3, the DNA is TGCGCCAGCAGCTTTACAGGGGATGGAAACACCATATATTTT.

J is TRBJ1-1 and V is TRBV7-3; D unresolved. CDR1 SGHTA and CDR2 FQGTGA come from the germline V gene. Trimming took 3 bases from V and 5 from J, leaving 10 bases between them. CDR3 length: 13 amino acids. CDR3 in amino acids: CASSFGEGTEAFF. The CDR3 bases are TGTGCCAGCAGCTTCGGTGAGGGAACTGAAGCTTTCTTT.

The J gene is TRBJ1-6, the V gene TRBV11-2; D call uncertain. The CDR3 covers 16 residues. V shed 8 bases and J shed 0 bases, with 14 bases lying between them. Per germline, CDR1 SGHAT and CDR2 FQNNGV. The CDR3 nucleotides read TGTGCCAGCGCCGCCGGGCCCAGCTCCTATAATTCACCCCTCCACTTT. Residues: CASAAGPSSYNSPLHF.

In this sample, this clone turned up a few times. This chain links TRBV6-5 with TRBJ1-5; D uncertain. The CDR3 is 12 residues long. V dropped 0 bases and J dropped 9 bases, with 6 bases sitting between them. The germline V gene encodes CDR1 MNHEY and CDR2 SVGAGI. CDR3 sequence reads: CASSYSTGPQHF. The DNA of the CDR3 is TGTGCCAGCAGTTACTCGACGGGGCCCCAGCATTTT.

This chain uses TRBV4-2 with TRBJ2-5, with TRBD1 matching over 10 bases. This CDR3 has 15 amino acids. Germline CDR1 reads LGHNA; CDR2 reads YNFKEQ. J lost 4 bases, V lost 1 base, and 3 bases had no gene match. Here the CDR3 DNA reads TGTGCCAGCAGCCAAGGGACAGGGGGGGGAGAGACCCAGTACTTC. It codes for CASSQGTGGGETQYF.

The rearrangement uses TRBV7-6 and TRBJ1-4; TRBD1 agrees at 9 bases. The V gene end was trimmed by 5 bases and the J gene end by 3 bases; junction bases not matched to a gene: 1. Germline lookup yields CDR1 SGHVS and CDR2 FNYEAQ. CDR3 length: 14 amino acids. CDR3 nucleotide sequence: TGTGCCAGCAGCAGACAGGGGGCTAATGAAAAACTGTTTTTT. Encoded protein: CASSRQGANEKLFF.

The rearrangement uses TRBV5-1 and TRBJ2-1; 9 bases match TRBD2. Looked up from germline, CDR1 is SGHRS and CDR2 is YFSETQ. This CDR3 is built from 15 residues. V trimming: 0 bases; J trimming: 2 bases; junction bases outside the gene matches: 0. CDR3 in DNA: TGCGCCAGCAGCTTGGGGACTAGCGCCTACAATGAGCAGTTCTTC. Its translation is CASSLGTSAYNEQFF.

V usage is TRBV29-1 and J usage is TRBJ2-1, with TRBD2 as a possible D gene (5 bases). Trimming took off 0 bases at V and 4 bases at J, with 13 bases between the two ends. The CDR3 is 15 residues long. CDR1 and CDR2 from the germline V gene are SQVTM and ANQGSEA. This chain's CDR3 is CSVEEDFSGYNEQFF. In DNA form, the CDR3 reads TGCAGCGTTGAAGAGGACTTTAGTGGGTACAATGAGCAGTTCTTC.

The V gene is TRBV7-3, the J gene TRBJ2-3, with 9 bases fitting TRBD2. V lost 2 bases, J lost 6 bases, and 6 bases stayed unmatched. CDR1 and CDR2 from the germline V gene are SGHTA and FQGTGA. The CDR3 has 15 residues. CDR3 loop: CASSLAGGPHDTQYF. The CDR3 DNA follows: TGTGCCAGCAGCTTAGCGGGAGGGCCTCACGATACGCAGTATTTT.